This T cell receptor (beta chain) was identified during a study of T cells after yellow fever vaccination. TCRdb re-derived calls from the 5' RACE reads in MiXCR, one entry per CDR3 protein. This table has a few hundred thousand distinct CDR3 sequences, about 4% appearing once. CDR1 GTSNPN and CDR2 SVGIG come from the germline V gene (reference sequence). V was trimmed by 5 bases and J by 4 bases, leaving 10 bases between them. The CDR3 length is 12 residues. This clonotype was seen many times. The sample here was PBMCs, taken 5 days after the yellow fever booster vaccination. This sequence joins TRBV30 and TRBJ2-3; D unclear. The clonotype originates from a man between 18 and 35 years old who received the YFV17D yellow fever vaccine. CDR3 sequence (DNA): TGTGCCTGGTCGGAAGGATCAGATACGCAGTATTTT. Translation: CAWSEGSDTQYF. Complete variable domain (other parts from reference TRBV30 and TRBJ2-3): SQTIHQWPATLVQPVGSPLSLECTVEGTSNPNLYWYRQAAGRGLQLLFYSVGIGQISSEVPQNLSASRPQDRQFILSSKKLLLSDSGFYLCAWSEGSDTQYFGPGTRLTVL.